Detailed here is one T cell receptor (beta chain). Enrolled during active infection, Seattle patients were then followed longitudinally. In the study's own analysis: Reference gene primer amplification yielded estimated nucleated cell counts. Generated by immunoSEQ multiplex PCR, the TCRdb table keeps only in-frame clones and is missing some. The V and J calls and clone size were taken over from that table, and D and trimming were inferred from the DNA. Here the sample spans some 65,000 clones, about 92% being singletons. V lost 7 bases, J lost 3 bases, and 7 bases stayed unmatched. Germline values: CDR1 LNHDA, CDR2 SQIVND (reference sequence). CDR3 size: 14 residues. The sample comes from a study of blood T cell repertoires in COVID-19. In the study overall: Sites in the United States, Italy and Spain provided acute and convalescent COVID-19 samples.

J is TRBJ2-7 and V is TRBV19, with 9 bases matching TRBD2. The specimen sequenced was peripheral blood. This receptor was taken from a man over 45 with COVID-19, enrolled during active disease. The CDR3 coding sequence is TGTGCCAGTACCCCTAGCGGGATGTACTACGAGCAGTACTTC. It encodes CASTPSGMYYEQYF.